The clone carrying this T cell receptor beta chain occurred once. Per the germline V gene, CDR1 is MNHEY and CDR2 is SVGEGT. The CDR3 totals 14 residues. V lost 6 bases, J lost 5 bases, and 8 bases stayed unmatched. Using immunoSEQ multiplex PCR, the repertoire was profiled, and TCRdb retains in-frame clones only, with some absent. The table has 200,000 to 250,000 clones, 80% seen once. Ages ranged from roughly 18 to 100 years, with residence in more than 20 US areas. The sample originates from a study of blood T cell repertoires in COVID-19. Study context: Samples came from the United States, Italy and Spain, spanning acute and convalescent COVID-19. Nucleic acid was either cDNA or gDNA, and it came from T cells, B-cell-depleted T cells, or PBMCs.

This chain connects TRBV6-2 or TRBV6-3 to TRBJ1-1; 8 bases agree with TRBD1. The clonotype was recovered from a woman between 35 and 50 years old with acute COVID-19. The specimen sequenced was PBMCs or T cells enriched from blood (not recorded which). CDR3 sequence (DNA): TGTGCCAGCAGCCCCGGGACAGGCGGGACTGAAGCTTTCTTT. Translating gives CASSPGTGGTEAFF.